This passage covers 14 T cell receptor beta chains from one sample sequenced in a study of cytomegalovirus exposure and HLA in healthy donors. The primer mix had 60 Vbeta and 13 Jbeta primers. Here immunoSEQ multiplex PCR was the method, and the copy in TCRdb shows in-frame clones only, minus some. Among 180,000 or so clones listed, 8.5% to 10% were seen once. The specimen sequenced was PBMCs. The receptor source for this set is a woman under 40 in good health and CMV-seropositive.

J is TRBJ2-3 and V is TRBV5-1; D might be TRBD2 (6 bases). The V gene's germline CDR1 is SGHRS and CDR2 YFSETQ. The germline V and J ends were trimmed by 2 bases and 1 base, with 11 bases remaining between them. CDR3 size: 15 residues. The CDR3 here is CASSFGAGRTDTQYF. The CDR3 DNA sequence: TGCGCCAGCAGCTTCGGGGCGGGACGCACAGATACGCAGTATTTT.

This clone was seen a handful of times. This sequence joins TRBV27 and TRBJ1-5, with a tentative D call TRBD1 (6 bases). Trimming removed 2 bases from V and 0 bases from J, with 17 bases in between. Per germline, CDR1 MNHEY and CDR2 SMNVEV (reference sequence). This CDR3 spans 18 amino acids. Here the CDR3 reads CASSLRGRAGASNQPQHF. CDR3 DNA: TGTGCCAGCAGTTTAAGAGGGCGGGCGGGGGCTAGCAATCAGCCCCAGCATTTT.

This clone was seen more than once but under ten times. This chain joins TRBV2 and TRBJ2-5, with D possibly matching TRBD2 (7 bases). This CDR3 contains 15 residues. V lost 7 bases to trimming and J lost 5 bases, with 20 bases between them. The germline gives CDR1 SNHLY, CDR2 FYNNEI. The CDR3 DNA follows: TGTGCCAGCACCCTAAACGGGGGGCTGGGGGAGACCCAGTACTTC. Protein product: CASTLNGGLGETQYF.

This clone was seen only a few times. Written as DNA, the CDR3 is TGTGCCAGCAAAGTCGGGACAGCTTTCTCCTACGAGCAGTACTTC. It codes for CASKVGTAFSYEQYF. The V gene is TRBV2, the J gene TRBJ2-7, with 7 bases fitting TRBD1. This CDR3 region has 15 residues. Germline V gives CDR1 SNHLY, CDR2 FYNNEI. Trimming removed 7 bases from V and 0 bases from J; junction bases left unmatched: 9.

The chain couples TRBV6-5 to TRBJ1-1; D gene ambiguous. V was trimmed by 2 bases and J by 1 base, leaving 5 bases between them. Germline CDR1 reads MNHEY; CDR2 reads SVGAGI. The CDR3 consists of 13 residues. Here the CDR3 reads CASSYHWNTEAFF. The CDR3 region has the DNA TGTGCCAGCAGTTACCATTGGAACACTGAAGCTTTCTTT.

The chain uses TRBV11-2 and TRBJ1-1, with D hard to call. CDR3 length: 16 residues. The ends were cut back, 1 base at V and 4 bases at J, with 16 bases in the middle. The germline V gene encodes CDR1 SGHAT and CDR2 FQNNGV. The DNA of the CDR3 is TGTGCCAGCAGCTTAGCAAGTAGCGCCTTGCTCACTGAAGCTTTCTTT. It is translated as CASSLASSALLTEAFF.

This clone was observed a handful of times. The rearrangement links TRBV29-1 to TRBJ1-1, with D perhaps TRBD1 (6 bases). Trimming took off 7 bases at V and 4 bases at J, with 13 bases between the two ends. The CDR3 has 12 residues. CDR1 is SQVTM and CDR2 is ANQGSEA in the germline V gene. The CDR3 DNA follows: TGCAGCGCCGAATTAGGGGGCACTGAAGCTTTCTTT. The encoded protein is CSAELGGTEAFF.

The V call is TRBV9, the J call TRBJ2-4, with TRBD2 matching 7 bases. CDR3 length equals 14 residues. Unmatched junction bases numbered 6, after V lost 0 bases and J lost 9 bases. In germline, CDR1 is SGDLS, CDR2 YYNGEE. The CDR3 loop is CASSVGGGGSIQYF. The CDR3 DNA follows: TGTGCCAGCAGCGTAGGGGGGGGAGGGAGCATTCAGTACTTC. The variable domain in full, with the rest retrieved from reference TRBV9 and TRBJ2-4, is DSGVTQTPKHLITATGQRVTLRCSPRSGDLSVYWYQQSLDQGLQFLIQYYNGEERAKGNILERFSAQQFPDLHSELNLSSLELGDSALYFCASSVGGGGSIQYFGAGTRLSVL.

The CDR3 reads CASSQGRGVAYNEQFF. In nucleotides, the CDR3 is TGCGCCAGCAGCCAAGGACGGGGGGTTGCTTACAATGAGCAGTTCTTC. The rearrangement uses TRBV4-1 and TRBJ2-1, with TRBD2 matching over 7 bases. V shed 1 base, J shed 4 bases, and the junction held 7 bases outside the gene matches. Germline V gives CDR1 MGHRA, CDR2 YSYEKL. The CDR3 sequence is 16 residues long.

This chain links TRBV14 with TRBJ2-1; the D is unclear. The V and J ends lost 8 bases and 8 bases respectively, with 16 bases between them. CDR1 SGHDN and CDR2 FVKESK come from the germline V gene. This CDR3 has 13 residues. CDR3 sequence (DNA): TGTGCCAGCGGGCAGTTCGGTTGGGATGAGCAGTTCTTC. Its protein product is CASGQFGWDEQFF.

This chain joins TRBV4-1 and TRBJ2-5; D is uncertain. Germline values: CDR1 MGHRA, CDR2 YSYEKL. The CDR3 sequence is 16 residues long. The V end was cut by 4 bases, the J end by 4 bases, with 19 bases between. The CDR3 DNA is TGCGCCAGCAGCCGAATCGGAGTAGCTGGTAGAGAGACCCAGTACTTC. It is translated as CASSRIGVAGRETQYF.

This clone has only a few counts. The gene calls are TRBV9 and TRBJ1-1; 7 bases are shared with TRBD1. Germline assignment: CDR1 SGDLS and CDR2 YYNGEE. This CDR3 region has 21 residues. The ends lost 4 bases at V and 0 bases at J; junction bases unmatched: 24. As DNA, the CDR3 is TGTGCCAGCAGCCTCTCGTCACTCGACAGGGCTAATATTTTAATGAACACTGAAGCTTTCTTT. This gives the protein CASSLSSLDRANILMNTEAFF.

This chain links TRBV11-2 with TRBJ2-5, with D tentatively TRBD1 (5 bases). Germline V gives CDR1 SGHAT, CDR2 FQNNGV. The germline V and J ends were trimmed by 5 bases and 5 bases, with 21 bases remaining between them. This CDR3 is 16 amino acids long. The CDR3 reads CASSLRGSPDGETQYF. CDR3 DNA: TGTGCCAGCAGCCTTAGGGGATCCCCTGATGGGGAGACCCAGTACTTC.

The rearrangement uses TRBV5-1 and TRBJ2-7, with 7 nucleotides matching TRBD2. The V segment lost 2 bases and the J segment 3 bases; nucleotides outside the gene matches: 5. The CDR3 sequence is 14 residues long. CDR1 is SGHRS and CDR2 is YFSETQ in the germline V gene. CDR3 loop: CASSFPGLNYEQYF. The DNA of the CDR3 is TGCGCCAGCAGCTTCCCGGGACTAAACTACGAGCAGTACTTC.